The sequence of this T cell receptor (beta chain) was determined in a study of T cell repertoires in cytomegalovirus infection. Findings and limits, study-wide: The ex vivo response showed dominance by HLA-C-restricted CMV-specific TCR beta clonotypes.

This clonotype has more than one count but fewer than ten. What it binds is not known. Via MiXCR, TCRdb re-called the reads, giving one row per CDR3 protein. The sample holds approximately 990,000 distinct CDR3 sequences, approximately 31% seen once. Trimming removed 9 bases from V and 7 bases from J; junction bases left unmatched: 11. The CDR3 loop spans 15 amino acids. CDR1 and CDR2 from the germline V gene are LNHDA and SQIVND (reference sequence). V is TRBV19 and J is TRBJ1-5, with 11 bases matching TRBD1. The sample here was cultured CD8+ T cells from PBMCs, taken from culture after CMV antigen stimulation. The clonotype comes from a human donor in good health (CMV status not recorded). Some clones in this sample may be carry-over from other donors' samples. CDR3 in amino acids: CASDLGQGEGQPQHF. For the CDR3, the DNA is TGTGCCAGCGATCTGGGACAGGGGGAGGGACAGCCCCAGCATTTT. The full variable domain, completed using reference TRBV19 and TRBJ1-5, is DGGITQSPKYLFRKEGQNVTLSCEQNLNHDAMYWYRQDPGQGLRLIYYSQIVNDFQKGDIAEGYSVSREKKESFPLTVTSAQKNPTAFYLCASDLGQGEGQPQHFGDGTRLSIL.